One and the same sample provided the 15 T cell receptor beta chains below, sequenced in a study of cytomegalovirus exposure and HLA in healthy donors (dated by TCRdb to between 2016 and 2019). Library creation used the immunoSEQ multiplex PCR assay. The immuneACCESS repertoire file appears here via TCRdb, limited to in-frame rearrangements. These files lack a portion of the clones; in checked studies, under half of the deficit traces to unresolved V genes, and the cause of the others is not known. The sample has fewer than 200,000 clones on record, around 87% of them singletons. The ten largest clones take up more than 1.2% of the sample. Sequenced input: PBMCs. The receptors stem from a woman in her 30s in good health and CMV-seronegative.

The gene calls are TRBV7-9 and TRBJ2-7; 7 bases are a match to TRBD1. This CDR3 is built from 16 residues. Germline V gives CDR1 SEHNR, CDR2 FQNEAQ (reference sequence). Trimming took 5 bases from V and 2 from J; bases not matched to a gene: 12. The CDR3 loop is CASSQLGSDRAYEQYF. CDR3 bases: TGTGCCAGCAGCCAGCTAGGGTCTGACAGGGCCTACGAGCAGTACTTC.

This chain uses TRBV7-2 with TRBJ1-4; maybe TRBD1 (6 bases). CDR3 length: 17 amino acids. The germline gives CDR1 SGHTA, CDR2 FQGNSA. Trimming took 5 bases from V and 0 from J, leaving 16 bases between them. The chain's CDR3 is CASSNRGGHATNEKLFF. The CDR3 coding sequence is TGTGCCAGCAGCAATAGAGGGGGACACGCAACTAATGAAAAACTGTTTTTT.

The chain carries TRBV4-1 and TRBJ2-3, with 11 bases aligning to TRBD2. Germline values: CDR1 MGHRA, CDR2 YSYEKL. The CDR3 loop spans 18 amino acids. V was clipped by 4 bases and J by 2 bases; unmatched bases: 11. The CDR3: CASSPQGGTSGSTDTQYF. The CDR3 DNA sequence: TGCGCCAGCAGCCCACAGGGGGGGACTAGCGGATCCACAGATACGCAGTATTTT.

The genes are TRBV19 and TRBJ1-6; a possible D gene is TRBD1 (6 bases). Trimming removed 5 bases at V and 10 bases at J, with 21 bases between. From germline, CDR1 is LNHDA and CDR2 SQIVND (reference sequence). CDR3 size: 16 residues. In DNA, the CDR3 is TGTGCCAGTAGTGCCCGGACAGAACAAAAATTATCACCCCTCCACTTT. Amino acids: CASSARTEQKLSPLHF.

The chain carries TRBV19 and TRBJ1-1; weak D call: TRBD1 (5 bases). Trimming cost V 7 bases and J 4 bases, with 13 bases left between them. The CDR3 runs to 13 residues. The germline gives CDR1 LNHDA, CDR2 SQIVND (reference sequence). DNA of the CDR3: TGTGCCAGTAAAGGGGTGGAGAGCACTGAAGCTTTCTTT. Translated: CASKGVESTEAFF.

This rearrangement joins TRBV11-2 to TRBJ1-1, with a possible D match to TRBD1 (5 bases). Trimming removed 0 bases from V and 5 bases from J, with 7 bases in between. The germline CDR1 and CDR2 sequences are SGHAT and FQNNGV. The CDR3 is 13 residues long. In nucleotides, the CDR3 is TGTGCCAGCAGCTTAGAGGGGGGAACTGAAGCTTTCTTT. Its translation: CASSLEGGTEAFF.

This chain's CDR3 is CASSERQGVNSPLHF. For the CDR3, the DNA is TGTGCCAGCAGCGAGAGACAGGGGGTAAATTCACCCCTCCACTTT. This chain joins TRBV2 and TRBJ1-6; TRBD1 aligns across 9 bases. V lost 6 bases, J lost 7 bases, and 7 bases stayed unmatched. The CDR3 totals 15 residues. Germline V CDR1 and CDR2: SNHLY, FYNNEI.

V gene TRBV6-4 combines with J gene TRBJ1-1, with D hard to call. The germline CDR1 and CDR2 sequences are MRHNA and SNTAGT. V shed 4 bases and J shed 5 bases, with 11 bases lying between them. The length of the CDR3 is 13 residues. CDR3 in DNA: TGTGCCAGCAGTGTTAGTCAACAGACTGAAGCTTTCTTT. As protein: CASSVSQQTEAFF.

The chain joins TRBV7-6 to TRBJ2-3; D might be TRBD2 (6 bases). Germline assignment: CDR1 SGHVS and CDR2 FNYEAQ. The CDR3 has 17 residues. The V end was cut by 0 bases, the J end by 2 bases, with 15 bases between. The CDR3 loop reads CASSLAGGITSTDTQYF. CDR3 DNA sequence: TGTGCCAGCAGCTTAGCAGGAGGGATCACCTCCACAGATACGCAGTATTTT.

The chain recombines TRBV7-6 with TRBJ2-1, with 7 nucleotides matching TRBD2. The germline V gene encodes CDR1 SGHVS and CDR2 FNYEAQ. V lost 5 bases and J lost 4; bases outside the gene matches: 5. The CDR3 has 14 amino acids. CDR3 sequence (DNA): TGTGCCAGCAGCCGGGGCGGGGGTTACAATGAGCAGTTCTTC. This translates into CASSRGGGYNEQFF. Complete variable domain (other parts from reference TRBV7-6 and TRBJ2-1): GAGVSQSPRYKVTKRGQDVALRCDPISGHVSLYWYRQALGQGPEFLTYFNYEAQQDKSGLPNDRFSAERPEGSISTLTIQRTEQRDSAMYRCASSRGGGYNEQFFGPGTRLTVL.

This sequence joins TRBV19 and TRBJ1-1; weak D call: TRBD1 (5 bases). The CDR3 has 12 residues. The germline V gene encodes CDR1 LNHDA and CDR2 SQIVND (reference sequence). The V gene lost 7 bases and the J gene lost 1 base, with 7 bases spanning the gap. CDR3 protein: CASTQGNTEAFF. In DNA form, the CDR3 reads TGTGCCAGTACTCAGGGGAACACTGAAGCTTTCTTT.

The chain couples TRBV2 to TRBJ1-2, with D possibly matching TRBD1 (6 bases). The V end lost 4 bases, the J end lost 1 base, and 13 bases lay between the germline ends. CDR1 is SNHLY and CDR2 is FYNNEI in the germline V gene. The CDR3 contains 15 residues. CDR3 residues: CASSVGQGINYGYTF. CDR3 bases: TGTGCCAGCAGTGTTGGTCAGGGGATTAACTATGGCTACACCTTC.

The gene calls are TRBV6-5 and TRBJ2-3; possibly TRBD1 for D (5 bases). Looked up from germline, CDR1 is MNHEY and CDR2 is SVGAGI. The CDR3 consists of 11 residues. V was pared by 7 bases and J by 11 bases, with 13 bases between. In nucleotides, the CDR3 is TGTGCCAGCACCCATGACAGAAGGCAGTATTTT. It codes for CASTHDRRQYF.

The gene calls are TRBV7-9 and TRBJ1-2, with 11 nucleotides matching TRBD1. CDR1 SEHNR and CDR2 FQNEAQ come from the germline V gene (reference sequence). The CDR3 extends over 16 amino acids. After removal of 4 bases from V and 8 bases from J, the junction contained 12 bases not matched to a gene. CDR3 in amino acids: CASSSGTGGSSQGYTF. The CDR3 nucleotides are TGTGCCAGCAGCTCCGGGACAGGGGGTAGTAGTCAGGGCTACACCTTC.

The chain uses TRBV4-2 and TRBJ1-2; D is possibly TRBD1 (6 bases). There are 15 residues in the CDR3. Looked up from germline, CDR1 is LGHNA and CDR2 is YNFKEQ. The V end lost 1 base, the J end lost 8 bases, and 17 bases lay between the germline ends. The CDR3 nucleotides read TGTGCCAGCAGCCAAGTCAACAGGGCTTCGGGAGGCTACACCTTC. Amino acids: CASSQVNRASGGYTF.